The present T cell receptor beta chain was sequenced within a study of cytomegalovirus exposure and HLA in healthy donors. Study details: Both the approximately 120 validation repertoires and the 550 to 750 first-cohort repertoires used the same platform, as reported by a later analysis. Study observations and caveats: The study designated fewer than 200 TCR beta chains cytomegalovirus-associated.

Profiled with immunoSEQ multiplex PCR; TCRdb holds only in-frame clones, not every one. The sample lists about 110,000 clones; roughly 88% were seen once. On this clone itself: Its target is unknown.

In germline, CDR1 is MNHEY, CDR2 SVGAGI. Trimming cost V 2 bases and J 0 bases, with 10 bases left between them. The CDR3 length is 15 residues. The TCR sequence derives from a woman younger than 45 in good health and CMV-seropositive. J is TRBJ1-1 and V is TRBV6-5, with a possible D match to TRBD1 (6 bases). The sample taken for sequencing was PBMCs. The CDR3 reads CASSYAGVLNTEAFF. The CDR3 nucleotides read TGTGCCAGCAGTTACGCAGGGGTCCTGAACACTGAAGCTTTCTTT.